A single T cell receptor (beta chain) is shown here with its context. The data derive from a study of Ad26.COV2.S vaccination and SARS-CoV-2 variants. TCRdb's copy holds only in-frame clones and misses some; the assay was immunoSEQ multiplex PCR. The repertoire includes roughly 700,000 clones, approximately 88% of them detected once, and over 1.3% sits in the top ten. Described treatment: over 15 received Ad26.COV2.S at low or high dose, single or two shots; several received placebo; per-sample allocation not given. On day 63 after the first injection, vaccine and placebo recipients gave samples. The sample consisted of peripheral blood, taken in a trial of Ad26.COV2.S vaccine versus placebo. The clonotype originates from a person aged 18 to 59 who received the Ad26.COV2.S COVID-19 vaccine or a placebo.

The CDR3, as DNA: TGTGCCAGCAGCGTAGGTGGACCGGCTATCTACAATGAGCAGTTCTTC. It translates to CASSVGGPAIYNEQFF. The rearrangement links TRBV9 to TRBJ2-1; D ambiguous. Trimming shortened V by 0 bases and J by 3 bases, and 13 bases separated the two germline ends. Germline V gene lookup returns CDR1 SGDLS and CDR2 YYNGEE. The length of the CDR3 is 16 residues.